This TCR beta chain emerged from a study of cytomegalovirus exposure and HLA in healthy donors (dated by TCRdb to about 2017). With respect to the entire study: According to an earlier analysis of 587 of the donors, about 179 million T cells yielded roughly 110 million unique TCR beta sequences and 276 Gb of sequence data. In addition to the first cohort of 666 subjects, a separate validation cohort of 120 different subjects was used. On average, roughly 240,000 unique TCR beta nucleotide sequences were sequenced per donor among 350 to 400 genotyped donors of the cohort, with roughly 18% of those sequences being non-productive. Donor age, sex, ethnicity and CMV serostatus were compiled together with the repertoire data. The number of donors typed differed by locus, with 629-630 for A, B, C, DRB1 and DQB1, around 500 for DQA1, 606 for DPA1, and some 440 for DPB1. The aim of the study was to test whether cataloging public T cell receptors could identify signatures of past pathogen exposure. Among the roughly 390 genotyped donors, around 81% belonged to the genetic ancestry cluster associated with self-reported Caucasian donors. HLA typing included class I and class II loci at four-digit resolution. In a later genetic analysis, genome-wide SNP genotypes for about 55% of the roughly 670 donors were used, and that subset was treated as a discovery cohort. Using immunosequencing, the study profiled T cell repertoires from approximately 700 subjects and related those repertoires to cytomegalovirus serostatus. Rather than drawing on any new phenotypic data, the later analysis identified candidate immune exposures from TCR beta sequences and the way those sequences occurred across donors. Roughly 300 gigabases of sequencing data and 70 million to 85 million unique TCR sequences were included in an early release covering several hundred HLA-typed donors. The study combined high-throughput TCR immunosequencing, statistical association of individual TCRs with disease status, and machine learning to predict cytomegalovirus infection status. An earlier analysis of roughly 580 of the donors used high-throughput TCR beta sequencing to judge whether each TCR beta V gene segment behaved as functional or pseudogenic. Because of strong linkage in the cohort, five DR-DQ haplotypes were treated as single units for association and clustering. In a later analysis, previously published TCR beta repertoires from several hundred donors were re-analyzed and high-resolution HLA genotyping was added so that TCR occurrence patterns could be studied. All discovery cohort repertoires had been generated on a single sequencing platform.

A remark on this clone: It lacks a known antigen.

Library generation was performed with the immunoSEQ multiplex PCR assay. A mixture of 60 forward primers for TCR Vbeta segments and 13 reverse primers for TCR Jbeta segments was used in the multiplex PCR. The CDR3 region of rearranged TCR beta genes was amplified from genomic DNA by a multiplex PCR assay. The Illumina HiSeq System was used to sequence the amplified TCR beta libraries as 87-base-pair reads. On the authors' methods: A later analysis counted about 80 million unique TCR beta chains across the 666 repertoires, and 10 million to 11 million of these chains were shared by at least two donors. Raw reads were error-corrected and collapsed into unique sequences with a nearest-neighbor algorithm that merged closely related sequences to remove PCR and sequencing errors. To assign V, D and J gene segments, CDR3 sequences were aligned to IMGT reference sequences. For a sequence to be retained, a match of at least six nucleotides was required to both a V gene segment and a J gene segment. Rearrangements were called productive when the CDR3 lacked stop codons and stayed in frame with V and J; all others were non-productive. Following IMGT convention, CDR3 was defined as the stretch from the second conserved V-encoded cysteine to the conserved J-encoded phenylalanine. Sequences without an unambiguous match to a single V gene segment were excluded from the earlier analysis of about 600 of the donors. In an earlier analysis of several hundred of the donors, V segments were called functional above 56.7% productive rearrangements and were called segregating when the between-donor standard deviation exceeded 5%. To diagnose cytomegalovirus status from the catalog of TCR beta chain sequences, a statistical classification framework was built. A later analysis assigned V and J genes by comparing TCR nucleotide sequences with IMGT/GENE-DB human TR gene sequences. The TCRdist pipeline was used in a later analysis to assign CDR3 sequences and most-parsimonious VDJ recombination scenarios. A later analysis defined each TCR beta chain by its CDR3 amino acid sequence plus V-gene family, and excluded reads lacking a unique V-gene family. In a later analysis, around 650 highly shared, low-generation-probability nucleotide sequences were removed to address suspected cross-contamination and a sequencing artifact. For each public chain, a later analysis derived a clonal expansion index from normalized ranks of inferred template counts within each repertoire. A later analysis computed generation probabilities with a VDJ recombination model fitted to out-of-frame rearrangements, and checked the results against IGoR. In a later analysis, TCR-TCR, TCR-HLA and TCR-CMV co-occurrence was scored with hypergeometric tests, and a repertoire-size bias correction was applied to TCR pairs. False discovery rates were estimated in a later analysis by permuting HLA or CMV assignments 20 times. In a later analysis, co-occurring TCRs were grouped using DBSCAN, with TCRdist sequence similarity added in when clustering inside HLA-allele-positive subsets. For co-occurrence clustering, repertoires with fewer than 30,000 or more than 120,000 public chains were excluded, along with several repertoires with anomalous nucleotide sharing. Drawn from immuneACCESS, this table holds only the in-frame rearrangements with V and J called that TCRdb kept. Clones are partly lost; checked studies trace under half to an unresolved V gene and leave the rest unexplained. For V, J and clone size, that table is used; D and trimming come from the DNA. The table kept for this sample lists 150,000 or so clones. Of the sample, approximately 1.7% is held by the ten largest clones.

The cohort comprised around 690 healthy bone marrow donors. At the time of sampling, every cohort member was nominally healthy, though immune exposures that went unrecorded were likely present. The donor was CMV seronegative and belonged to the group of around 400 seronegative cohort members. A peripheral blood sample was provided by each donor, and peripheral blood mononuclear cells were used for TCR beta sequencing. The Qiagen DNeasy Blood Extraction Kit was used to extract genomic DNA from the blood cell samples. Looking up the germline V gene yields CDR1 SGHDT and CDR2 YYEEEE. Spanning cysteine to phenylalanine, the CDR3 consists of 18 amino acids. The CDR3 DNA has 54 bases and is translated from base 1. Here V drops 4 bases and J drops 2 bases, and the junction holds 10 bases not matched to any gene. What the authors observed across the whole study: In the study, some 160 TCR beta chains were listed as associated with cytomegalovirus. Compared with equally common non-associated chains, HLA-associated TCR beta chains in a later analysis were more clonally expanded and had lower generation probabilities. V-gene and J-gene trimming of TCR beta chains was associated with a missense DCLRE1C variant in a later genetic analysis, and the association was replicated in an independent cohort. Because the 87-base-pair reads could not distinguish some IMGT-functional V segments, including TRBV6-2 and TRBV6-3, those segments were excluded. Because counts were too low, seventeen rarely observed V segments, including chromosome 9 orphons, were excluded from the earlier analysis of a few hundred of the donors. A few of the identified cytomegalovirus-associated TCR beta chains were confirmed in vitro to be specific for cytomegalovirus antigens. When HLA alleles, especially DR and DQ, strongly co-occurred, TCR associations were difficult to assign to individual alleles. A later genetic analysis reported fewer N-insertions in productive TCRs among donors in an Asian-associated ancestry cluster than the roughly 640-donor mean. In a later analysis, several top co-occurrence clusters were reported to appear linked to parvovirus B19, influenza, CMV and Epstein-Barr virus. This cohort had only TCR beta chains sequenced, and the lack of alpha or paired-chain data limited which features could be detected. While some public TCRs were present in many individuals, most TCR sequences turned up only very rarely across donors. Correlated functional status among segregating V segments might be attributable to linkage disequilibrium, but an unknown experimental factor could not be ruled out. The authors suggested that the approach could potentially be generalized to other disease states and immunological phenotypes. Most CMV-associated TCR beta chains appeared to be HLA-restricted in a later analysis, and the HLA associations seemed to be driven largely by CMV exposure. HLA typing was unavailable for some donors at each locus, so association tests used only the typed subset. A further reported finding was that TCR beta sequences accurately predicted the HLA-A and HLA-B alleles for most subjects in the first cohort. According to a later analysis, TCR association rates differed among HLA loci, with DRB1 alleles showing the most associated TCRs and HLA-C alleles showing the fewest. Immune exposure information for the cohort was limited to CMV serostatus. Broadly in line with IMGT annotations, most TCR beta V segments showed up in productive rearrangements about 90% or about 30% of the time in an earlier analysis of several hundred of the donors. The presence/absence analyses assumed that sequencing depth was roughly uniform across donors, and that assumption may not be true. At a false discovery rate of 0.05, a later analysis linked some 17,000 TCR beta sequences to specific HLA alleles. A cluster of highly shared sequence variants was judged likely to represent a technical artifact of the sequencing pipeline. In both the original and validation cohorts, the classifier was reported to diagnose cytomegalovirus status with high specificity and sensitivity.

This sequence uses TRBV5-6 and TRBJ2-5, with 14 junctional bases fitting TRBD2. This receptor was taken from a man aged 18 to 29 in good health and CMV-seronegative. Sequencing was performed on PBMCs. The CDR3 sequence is CASSRGTSGGDTQETQYF. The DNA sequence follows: TGTGCCAGCAGCCGAGGGACTAGCGGGGGAGACACTCAAGAGACCCAGTACTTC.